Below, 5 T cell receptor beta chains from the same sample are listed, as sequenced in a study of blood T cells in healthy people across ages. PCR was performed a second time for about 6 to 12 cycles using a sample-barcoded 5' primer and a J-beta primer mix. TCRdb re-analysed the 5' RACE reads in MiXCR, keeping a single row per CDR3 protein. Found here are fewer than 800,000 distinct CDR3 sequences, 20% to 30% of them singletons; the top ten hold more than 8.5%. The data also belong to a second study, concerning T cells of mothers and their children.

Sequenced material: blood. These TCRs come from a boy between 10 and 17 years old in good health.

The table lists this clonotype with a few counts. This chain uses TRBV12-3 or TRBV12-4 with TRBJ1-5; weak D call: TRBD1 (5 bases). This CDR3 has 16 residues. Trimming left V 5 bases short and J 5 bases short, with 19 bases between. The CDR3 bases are TGTGCCAGCAGTCTCAACCGGGACGCAGGTTATCAGCCCCAGCATTTT. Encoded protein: CASSLNRDAGYQPQHF.

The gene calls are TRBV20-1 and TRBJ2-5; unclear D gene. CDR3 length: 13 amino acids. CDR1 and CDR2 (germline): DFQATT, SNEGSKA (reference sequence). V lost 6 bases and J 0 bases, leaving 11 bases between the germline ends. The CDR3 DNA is TGCAGTGCCCAGGTGGGGTACCAAGAGACCCAGTACTTC. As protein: CSAQVGYQETQYF.

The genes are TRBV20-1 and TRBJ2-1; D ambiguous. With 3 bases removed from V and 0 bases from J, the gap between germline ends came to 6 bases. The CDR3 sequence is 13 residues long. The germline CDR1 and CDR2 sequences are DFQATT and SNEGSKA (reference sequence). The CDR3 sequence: CSASYSSYNEQFF. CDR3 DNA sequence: TGCAGTGCTAGTTATAGCTCCTACAATGAGCAGTTCTTC.

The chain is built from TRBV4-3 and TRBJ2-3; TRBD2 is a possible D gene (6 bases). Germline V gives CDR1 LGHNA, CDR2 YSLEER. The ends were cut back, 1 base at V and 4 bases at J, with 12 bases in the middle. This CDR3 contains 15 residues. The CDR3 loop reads CASSQGSGVSDTQYF. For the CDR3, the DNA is TGCGCCAGCAGCCAAGGGTCGGGGGTCTCAGATACGCAGTATTTT.

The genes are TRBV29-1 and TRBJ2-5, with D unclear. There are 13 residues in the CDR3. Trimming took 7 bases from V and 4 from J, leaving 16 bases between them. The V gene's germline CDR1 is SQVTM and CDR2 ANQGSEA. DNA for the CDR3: TGCAGCGCGGCAGTTGACGTACGAGAGACCCAGTACTTC. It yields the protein CSAAVDVRETQYF.